Shown below are 9 T cell receptor beta chains from a single sample sequenced in a study of cytomegalovirus exposure and HLA in healthy donors. 13 Jbeta primers and 60 Vbeta primers were used for the PCR. TCRdb's table, derived via immunoSEQ multiplex PCR, lists solely in-frame clones and lacks some. The table lists 100,000 to 150,000 clones, around 78% of them singletons. The sample was PBMCs. Every receptor here comes from a man aged 35 to 55 in good health and CMV-seronegative.

Remarks on this clone: At one end the junction does not follow the germline gene, possibly because of a read error. The chain employs TRBV19 and TRBJ1-2; TRBD1 matches at 7 bases. This CDR3 spans 14 amino acids. Germline loops: CDR1 LNHDA, CDR2 SQIVND (reference sequence). This CDR3 reads CASTPTGINNGYTF. CDR3 nucleotide sequence: TGTGCCAGTACCCCGACAGGGATTAACAATGGCTACACCTTC.

The V call is TRBV7-2, the J call TRBJ2-4; TRBD2 matches 8 bases. The V segment lost 1 base and the J segment 6 bases; nucleotides outside the gene matches: 5. Germline V lookup: CDR1 SGHTA, CDR2 FQGNSA. The CDR3 contains 15 residues. CDR3 sequence reads: CASSLGREVGNIQYF. DNA of the CDR3: TGTGCCAGCAGCTTAGGGCGGGAGGTGGGAAACATTCAGTACTTC.

The chain links TRBV28 to TRBJ2-3; 9 nucleotides match TRBD2. V trimming: 2 bases; J trimming: 4 bases; junction bases outside the gene matches: 4. This CDR3 has 15 residues. Germline CDR1 MDHEN, CDR2 SYDVKM. CDR3 in DNA: TGTGCCAGCAGTTTAGGGCGGGGGGGGTCAGATACGCAGTATTTT. Amino acid sequence: CASSLGRGGSDTQYF.

This chain links TRBV7-8 with TRBJ1-4; the match to TRBD1 covers 9 bases. This CDR3 spans 14 amino acids. V lost 5 bases and J lost 5; bases outside the gene matches: 3. Germline V CDR1 and CDR2: SGHVS, FQNEAQ. The CDR3 DNA reads TGTGCCAGCAGCCCCGGGACAGGGAATGAAAAACTGTTTTTT. Amino acid sequence: CASSPGTGNEKLFF.

V usage is TRBV29-1 and J usage is TRBJ1-1; a weak D match, TRBD1 (6 bases). V gave up 4 bases and J gave up 7 bases, with 16 bases separating them. This CDR3 has 13 residues. The germline V gene encodes CDR1 SQVTM and CDR2 ANQGSEA. CDR3 region: CSVVSTGTDEAFF. The DNA for the CDR3 is TGCAGCGTTGTCTCAACAGGGACGGATGAAGCTTTCTTT.

This clone occurred a few times. The DNA of the CDR3 is TGTGCCAGCAAGACTGACAGGTACCAAGAGACCCAGTACTTC. Encoded protein: CASKTDRYQETQYF. This sequence joins TRBV7-2 and TRBJ2-5, with D perhaps TRBD1 (6 bases). Trimming stripped 7 bases from V and 0 bases from J, with 12 bases between. Germline assignment: CDR1 SGHTA and CDR2 FQGNSA. This CDR3 spans 14 amino acids. The entire variable domain, with the rest obtained from reference TRBV7-2 and TRBJ2-5, is as follows: GAGVSQSPSNKVTEKGKDVELRCDPISGHTALYWYRQSLGQGLEFLIYFQGNSAPDKSGLPSDRFSAERTGGSVSTLTIQRTQQEDSAVYLCASKTDRYQETQYFGPGTRLLVL.

The rearrangement links TRBV15 to TRBJ2-2, with a tentative D call TRBD1 (5 bases). Germline V CDR1 and CDR2: LNHNV, YYDKDF (reference sequence). The CDR3 is 14 residues long. V shed 1 base and J shed 3 bases, with 6 bases lying between them. The CDR3 protein is CATSRVTDTGELFF. Written as DNA, the CDR3 is TGTGCCACCAGCAGAGTGACAGACACCGGGGAGCTGTTTTTT.

This clone showed up just a few times. This chain joins TRBV13 and TRBJ2-5; TRBD1 agrees at 7 bases. CDR3 length: 15 residues. V lost 0 bases to trimming and J lost 5 bases; unmatched junction nucleotides: 6. CDR1 and CDR2 from the germline V gene are PRHDT and FYEKMQ (reference sequence). The CDR3 DNA follows: TGTGCCAGCAGCTTAGGGGCACAGGGGCAGGAGACCCAGTACTTC. Protein sequence: CASSLGAQGQETQYF.

This chain connects TRBV5-1 to TRBJ2-3; 9 bases align to TRBD1. The CDR3 runs to 14 residues. Unmatched junction bases numbered 5, after V lost 6 bases and J lost 3 bases. Germline V gene sequence: CDR1 SGHRS, CDR2 YFSETQ. DNA for the CDR3: TGCGCCAGCAACCGACAGGGGGTAACAGATACGCAGTATTTT. Amino acids: CASNRQGVTDTQYF.